This is a list of T cell receptor beta chains from one sample in a study of T cell responses to AZD1222 COVID-19 vaccine. Profiling relied on immunoSEQ multiplex PCR, and the TCRdb table lists in-frame clones only, not all of them. Of 90,000 to 120,000 clones in the sample, around 86% were seen once. The sequences come from peripheral blood, collected 28 days after the second dose of the MenACWY control vaccine. These receptors all come from an adult who received the MenACWY meningococcal vaccine as a control. Both conserved end residues are part of each CDR3. The D gene is left open where the match is weak.

11 TRBJ1-2 TRBV20-1 . CSARPNYGYTF
17 TRBJ1-4 TRBV15 . CATSRPMGPGGNEKLFF
13 TRBJ1-3 TRBV19 . CASRDFSGNTIYF
14 TRBJ2-1 TRBV6-5 . CASSPRDTYHEQFF
15 TRBJ2-2 TRBV10-3 TRBD2 CAISALAGFTGELFF
14 TRBJ2-3 TRBV25-1 . CASSDHIRGDTQYF
21 TRBJ2-7 TRBV4-3 . CASSQEAGRDTYLPSSYEQYF
16 TRBJ1-5 TRBV6-6 . CASSRTGKGGNQPQHF
12 TRBJ2-2 TRBV6-5 . CASRSLGRELFF
13 TRBJ1-4 TRBV19 . CASLGQNNEKLFF
14 TRBJ1-3 TRBV5-5 . CASSLGGVGNTIYF
13 TRBJ1-1 TRBV5-8 . CASSPRGSTEAFF
15 TRBJ1-6 TRBV6-5 . CASSLPRGRNSPLHF
13 TRBJ2-1 TRBV27 . CASSPSIYNEQFF
11 TRBJ1-2 TRBV20-1 . CSARRDYGYTF
13 TRBJ2-2 TRBV29-1 . CSVDRGNTGELFF
14 TRBJ2-7 TRBV6-5 . CASSSPTGPYEQYF
15 TRBJ2-5 TRBV24-1 . CATSDNIVGQETQYF
12 TRBJ1-2 TRBV5-1 . CASSMGRYGYTF
16 TRBJ1-6 TRBV24-1 TRBD1 CATSDLDRGRNSPLHF
15 TRBJ1-3 TRBV18 TRBD1 CASSGDRATGNTIYF
14 TRBJ2-7 TRBV28 . CASSLYYQAYEQYF
17 TRBJ2-6 TRBV19 TRBD1 CASSIGTGLSGANVLTF